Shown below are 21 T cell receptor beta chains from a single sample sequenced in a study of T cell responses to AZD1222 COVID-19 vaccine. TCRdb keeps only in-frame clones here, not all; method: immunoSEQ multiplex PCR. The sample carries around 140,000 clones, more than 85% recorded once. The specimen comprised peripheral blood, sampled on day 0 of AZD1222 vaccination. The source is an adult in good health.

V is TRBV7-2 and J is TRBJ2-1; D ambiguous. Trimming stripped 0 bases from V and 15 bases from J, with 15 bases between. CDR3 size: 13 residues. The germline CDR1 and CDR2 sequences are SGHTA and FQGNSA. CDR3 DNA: TGTGCCAGCAGCTTAGCGTACCTGACGGATCGGTTCTTC. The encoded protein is CASSLAYLTDRFF.

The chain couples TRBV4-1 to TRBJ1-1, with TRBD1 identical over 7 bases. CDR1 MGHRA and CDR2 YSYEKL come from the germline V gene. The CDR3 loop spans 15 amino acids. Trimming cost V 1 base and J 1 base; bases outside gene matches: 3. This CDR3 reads CASSQADRENTEAFF. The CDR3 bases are TGCGCCAGCAGCCAAGCCGACAGGGAGAACACTGAAGCTTTCTTT.

The CDR3 region has the DNA TGTGCCAGCGGGGGACAGCTTGAAACCTTCTCTGGAAACACCATATATTTT. It translates to CASGGQLETFSGNTIYF. The chain employs TRBV19 and TRBJ1-3, with 7 bases that match TRBD1. The junction had 14 bases not matched to a gene; V was cut back by 9 bases and J by 0 bases. This CDR3 comprises 17 residues. Looked up from germline, CDR1 is LNHDA and CDR2 is SQIVND (reference sequence).

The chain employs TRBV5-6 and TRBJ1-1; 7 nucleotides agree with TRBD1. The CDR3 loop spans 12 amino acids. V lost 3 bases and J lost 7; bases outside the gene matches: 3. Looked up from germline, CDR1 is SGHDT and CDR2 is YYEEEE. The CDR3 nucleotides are TGTGCCAGCAGCTCGGACAGGCTTGAAGCTTTCTTT. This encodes CASSSDRLEAFF. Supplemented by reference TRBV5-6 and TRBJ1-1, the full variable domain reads DAGVTQSPTHLIKTRGQQVTLRCSPKSGHDTVSWYQQALGQGPQFIFQYYEEEERQRGNFPDRFSGHQFPNYSSELNVNALLLGDSALYLCASSSDRLEAFFGQGTRLTVV.

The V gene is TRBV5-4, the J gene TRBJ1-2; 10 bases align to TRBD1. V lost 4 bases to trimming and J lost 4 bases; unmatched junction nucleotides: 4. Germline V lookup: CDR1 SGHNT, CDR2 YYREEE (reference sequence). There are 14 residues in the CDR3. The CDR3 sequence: CASSLGQGIYGYTF. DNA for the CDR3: TGTGCCAGCAGCCTGGGACAGGGGATCTATGGCTACACCTTC.

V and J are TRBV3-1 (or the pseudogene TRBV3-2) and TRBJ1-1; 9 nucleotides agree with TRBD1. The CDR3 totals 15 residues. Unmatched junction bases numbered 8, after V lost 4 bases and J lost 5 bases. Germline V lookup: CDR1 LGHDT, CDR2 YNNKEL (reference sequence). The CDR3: CASSLTGQGATEAFF. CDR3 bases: TGTGCCAGCAGCCTTACGGGACAGGGAGCAACTGAAGCTTTCTTT.

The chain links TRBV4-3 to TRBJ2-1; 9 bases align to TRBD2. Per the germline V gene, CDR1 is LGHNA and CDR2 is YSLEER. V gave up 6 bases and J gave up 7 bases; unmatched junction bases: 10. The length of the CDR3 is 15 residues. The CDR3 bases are TGCGCCAGCAGTCCCGTGGCGGGAGGGGGTAATGAGCAGTTCTTC. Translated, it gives CASSPVAGGGNEQFF.

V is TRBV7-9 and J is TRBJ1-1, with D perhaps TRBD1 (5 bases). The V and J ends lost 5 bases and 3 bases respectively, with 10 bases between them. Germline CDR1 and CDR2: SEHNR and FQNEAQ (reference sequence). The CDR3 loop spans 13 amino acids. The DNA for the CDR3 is TGTGCCAGCAGCACCGGGACTTACACTGAAGCTTTCTTT. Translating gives CASSTGTYTEAFF.

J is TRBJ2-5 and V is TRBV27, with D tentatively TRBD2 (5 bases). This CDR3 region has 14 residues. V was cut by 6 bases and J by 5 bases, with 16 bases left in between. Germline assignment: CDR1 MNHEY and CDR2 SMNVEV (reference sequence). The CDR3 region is CASRRGVLGETQYF. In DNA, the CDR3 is TGTGCCAGCAGACGGGGAGTCCTCGGTGAGACCCAGTACTTC.

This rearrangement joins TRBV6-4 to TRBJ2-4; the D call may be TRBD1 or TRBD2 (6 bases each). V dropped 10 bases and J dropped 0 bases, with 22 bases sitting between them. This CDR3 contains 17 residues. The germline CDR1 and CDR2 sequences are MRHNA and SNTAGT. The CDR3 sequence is CATKGRTELEAKNIQYF. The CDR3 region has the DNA TGTGCCACCAAAGGGAGGACAGAACTCGAAGCCAAAAACATTCAGTACTTC.

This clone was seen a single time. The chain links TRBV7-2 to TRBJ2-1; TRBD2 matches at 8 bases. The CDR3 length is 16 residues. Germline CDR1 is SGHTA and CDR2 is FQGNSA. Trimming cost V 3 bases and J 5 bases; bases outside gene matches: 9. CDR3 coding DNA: TGTGCCAGCAGCTTCAGAAGCGGGAGTCACGACAATGAGCAGTTCTTC. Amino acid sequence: CASSFRSGSHDNEQFF.

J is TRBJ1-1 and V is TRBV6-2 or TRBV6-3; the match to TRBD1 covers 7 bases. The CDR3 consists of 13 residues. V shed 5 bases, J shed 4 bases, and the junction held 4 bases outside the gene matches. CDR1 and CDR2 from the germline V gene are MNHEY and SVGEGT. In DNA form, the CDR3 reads TGTGCCAGCAGTGACAGGGTTGGCACTGAAGCTTTCTTT. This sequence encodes CASSDRVGTEAFF.

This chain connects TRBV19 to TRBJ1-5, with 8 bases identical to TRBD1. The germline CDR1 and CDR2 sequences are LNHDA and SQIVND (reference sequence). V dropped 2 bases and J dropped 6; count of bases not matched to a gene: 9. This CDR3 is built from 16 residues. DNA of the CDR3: TGTGCCAGTAGTATATATCCAGGGGGCGCGGGTCAGCCCCAGCATTTT. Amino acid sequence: CASSIYPGGAGQPQHF.

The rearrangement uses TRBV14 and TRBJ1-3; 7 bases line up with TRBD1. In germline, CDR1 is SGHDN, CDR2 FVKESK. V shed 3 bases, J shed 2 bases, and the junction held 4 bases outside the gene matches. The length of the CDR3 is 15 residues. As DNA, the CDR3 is TGTGCCAGCAGCCACAGGGGGGGCACTGGAAACACCATATATTTT. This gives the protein CASSHRGGTGNTIYF.

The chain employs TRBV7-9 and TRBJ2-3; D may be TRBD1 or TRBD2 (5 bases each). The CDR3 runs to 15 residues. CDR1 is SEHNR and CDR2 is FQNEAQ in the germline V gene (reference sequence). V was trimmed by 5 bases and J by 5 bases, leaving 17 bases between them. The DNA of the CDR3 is TGTGCCAGCAGCCCAGGGAGCCTCCGAGGAGATACGCAGTATTTT. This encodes CASSPGSLRGDTQYF. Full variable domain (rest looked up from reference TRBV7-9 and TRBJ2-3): DTGVSQNPRHKITKRGQNVTFRCDPISEHNRLYWYRQTLGQGPEFLTYFQNEAQLEKSRLLSDRFSAERPKGSFSTLEIQRTEQGDSAMYLCASSPGSLRGDTQYFGPGTRLTVL.

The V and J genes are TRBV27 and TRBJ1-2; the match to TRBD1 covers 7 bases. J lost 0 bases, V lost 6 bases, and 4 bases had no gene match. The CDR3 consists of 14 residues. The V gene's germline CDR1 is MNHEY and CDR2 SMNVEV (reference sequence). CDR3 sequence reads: CASRTGIPNYGYTF. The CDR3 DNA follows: TGTGCCAGCAGGACAGGGATCCCTAACTATGGCTACACCTTC.

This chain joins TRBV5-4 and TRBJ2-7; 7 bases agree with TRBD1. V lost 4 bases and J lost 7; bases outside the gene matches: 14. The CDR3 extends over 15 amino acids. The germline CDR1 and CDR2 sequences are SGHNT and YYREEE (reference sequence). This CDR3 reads CASSRGDTPTGEQYF. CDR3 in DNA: TGTGCCAGCAGCCGAGGTGACACCCCGACAGGGGAGCAGTACTTC.

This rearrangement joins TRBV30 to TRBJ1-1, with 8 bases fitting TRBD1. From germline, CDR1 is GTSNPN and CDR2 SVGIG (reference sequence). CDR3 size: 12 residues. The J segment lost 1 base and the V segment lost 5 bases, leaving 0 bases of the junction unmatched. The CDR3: CAWGTGNTEAFF. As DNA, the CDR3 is TGTGCCTGGGGGACAGGGAACACTGAAGCTTTCTTT.

CDR3 amino acids: CASSLGDRDEKLFF. As DNA, the CDR3 is TGTGCCAGCAGCTTAGGGGACAGGGATGAAAAACTGTTTTTT. The chain joins TRBV7-9 to TRBJ1-4, with 9 bases matching TRBD1. The V and J ends lost 1 base and 6 bases, in that order; junction bases with no gene match: 0. Germline V gives CDR1 SEHNR, CDR2 FQNEAQ (reference sequence). The CDR3 sequence is 14 residues long.

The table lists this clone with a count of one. The CDR3 reads CSASERALSYEQYF. The CDR3 DNA reads as TGCAGTGCTAGTGAGCGGGCCCTCTCCTACGAGCAGTACTTC. The chain joins TRBV20-1 to TRBJ2-7; perhaps TRBD2 as D (6 bases). Germline V gene sequence: CDR1 DFQATT, CDR2 SNEGSKA (reference sequence). The V end lost 3 bases, the J end lost 0 bases, and 12 bases lay between the germline ends. The CDR3 runs to 14 residues.

CDR3 protein: CASSLSNGLHNEQFF. CDR3 nucleotide sequence: TGCGCCAGCAGCTTGAGTAACGGACTCCACAATGAGCAGTTCTTC. This sequence joins TRBV5-1 and TRBJ2-1; D is perhaps TRBD2 (5 bases). Germline V gene sequence: CDR1 SGHRS, CDR2 YFSETQ. The CDR3 sequence is 15 residues long. V lost 1 base, J lost 5 bases, and 13 bases lay in between.